The 25 T cell receptor beta chains given below trace back to one sample, sequenced in a study of T cells in Graves' hyperthyroidism and ophthalmopathy. Researchers took RNA transcripts and amplified the TCR beta CDR3 regions from them. During a first-round RT-PCR of the TCR CDR3, the HTBI primer set was used. TCRdb called the multiplex PCR reads again in MiXCR, with one record for every CDR3 protein. The sample has 300,000 or so distinct CDR3 sequences, approximately 22% seen once. Sequencing was carried out using blood. All receptors come from a woman in her fifties or sixties with Graves' hyperthyroidism.

The rearrangement uses TRBV19 and TRBJ2-4; 7 nucleotides agree with TRBD1. Germline CDR1 and CDR2: LNHDA and SQIVND (reference sequence). The CDR3 covers 15 residues. V trimming: 4 bases; J trimming: 3 bases; junction bases outside the gene matches: 6. This chain's CDR3 is CASSSGQVVKNIQYF. The DNA for the CDR3 is TGTGCCAGTAGTAGCGGACAGGTGGTCAAAAACATTCAGTACTTC.

This clonotype was seen many times. This sequence joins TRBV29-1 and TRBJ2-1; TRBD1 matches 9 bases. CDR1 SQVTM and CDR2 ANQGSEA come from the germline V gene. J lost 13 bases, V lost 4 bases, and 5 bases had no gene match. The CDR3 sequence is 11 residues long. The CDR3 coding sequence is TGCAGCGTTGGTCTGGGACAGGGACAGTTCTTC. It codes for CSVGLGQGQFF.

This clonotype appeared a few times. A read error may account for a junction end that differs from germline. The CDR3: CAISDGRSSGANVLTF. CDR3 sequence (DNA): TGTGCCATCAGTGACGGACGGTCCTCTGGGGCCAACGTCCTGACTTTC. The rearrangement links TRBV6-2 or TRBV6-3 to TRBJ2-6, with D unresolved. This CDR3 is 16 amino acids long. Germline-derived CDR1 and CDR2 are MNHEY and SVGEGT.

The chain links TRBV28 to TRBJ1-1; unclear D gene. Trimming left V 8 bases short and J 0 bases short, with 13 bases between. The V gene's germline CDR1 is MDHEN and CDR2 SYDVKM. This CDR3 is built from 14 residues. Here the CDR3 DNA reads TGTGCCAGCGAAGAATGGCGGATGAACACTGAAGCTTTCTTT. Protein: CASEEWRMNTEAFF.

The chain has TRBV19 and TRBJ2-3, with 8 bases matching TRBD2. This CDR3 has 18 amino acids. Germline values: CDR1 LNHDA, CDR2 SQIVND (reference sequence). The V segment lost 5 bases and the J segment 5 bases; nucleotides outside the gene matches: 18. The CDR3 sequence: CASSLRGQASGYGDTQYF. CDR3 nucleotides: TGTGCCAGTAGTCTGCGGGGTCAGGCTAGCGGGTACGGAGATACGCAGTATTTT. The full variable domain, completed using reference TRBV19 and TRBJ2-3, is DGGITQSPKYLFRKEGQNVTLSCEQNLNHDAMYWYRQDPGQGLRLIYYSQIVNDFQKGDIAEGYSVSREKKESFPLTVTSAQKNPTAFYLCASSLRGQASGYGDTQYFGPGTRLTVL.

This clonotype was seen ten or more times. The chain recombines TRBV5-1 with TRBJ1-2; D is ambiguous. Germline V gene data show CDR1 as SGHRS and CDR2 as YFSETQ. V lost 0 bases, J lost 2 bases, and 11 bases lay in between. The CDR3 is made up of 15 amino acids. CDR3 nucleotides: TGCGCCAGCAGCTTGGATGAGGGAGGAAACTATGGCTACACCTTC. Its translation: CASSLDEGGNYGYTF.

As concerns this clonotype: Just one base apart from a much larger clone, this may be a read error. The J gene is TRBJ1-6, the V gene TRBV2; D ambiguous. Germline-derived CDR1 and CDR2 are SNHLY and FYNNEI. The CDR3 consists of 12 residues. DNA for the CDR3: TGTGCCAGCAGTGATAGGAATTCACCCTTCCACTTT. The encoded protein is CASSDRNSPFHF.

This clonotype showed up many times. The CDR3 is CASSSDRGYNEQFF. The CDR3 DNA follows: TGCGCCAGCAGCTCGGACAGGGGCTACAATGAGCAGTTCTTC. The chain is built from TRBV5-1 and TRBJ2-1; 9 nucleotides line up with TRBD1. This CDR3 has 14 residues. After removal of 3 bases from V and 3 bases from J, the junction contained 1 base not matched to a gene. Germline CDR1 SGHRS, CDR2 YFSETQ.

This clonotype was seen at least ten times. The chain employs TRBV20-1 and TRBJ1-5, with 9 positions matching TRBD1. The CDR3 spans 18 residues. With 0 bases clipped from V and 2 bases from J, the junction kept 11 bases outside the gene matches. CDR1 DFQATT and CDR2 SNEGSKA come from the germline V gene (reference sequence). The CDR3 reads CSARDVQGAVQGNQPQHF. As DNA, the CDR3 is TGCAGTGCTAGAGATGTACAGGGGGCGGTGCAAGGCAATCAGCCCCAGCATTTT.

This clonotype was seen many times. This chain joins TRBV6-2 or TRBV6-3 and TRBJ2-7; 8 bases are a match to TRBD1. Per germline, CDR1 MNHEY and CDR2 SVGEGT. V shed 7 bases, J shed 5 bases, and the junction held 7 bases outside the gene matches. The CDR3 has 13 amino acids. The CDR3, as DNA: TGTGCCAGCAAATTGGACAGGGTCCACGAGCAGTACTTC. Residues: CASKLDRVHEQYF.

The gene calls are TRBV18 and TRBJ1-3; D gene uncertain. CDR3 length equals 14 residues. Trimming took 3 bases from V and 6 from J, leaving 12 bases between them. Germline V lookup: CDR1 KGHSH, CDR2 LQKENI. This CDR3 is CASSPVPRPNTIYF. The CDR3 DNA is TGTGCCAGCTCACCTGTGCCCAGACCAAACACCATATATTTT.

This sequence joins TRBV30 and TRBJ2-1; D is possibly TRBD2 (5 bases). CDR1 and CDR2 (germline): GTSNPN, SVGIG (reference sequence). V was trimmed by 0 bases and J by 12 bases, leaving 9 bases between them. The CDR3 covers 11 residues. CDR3 DNA: TGTGCCTGGAGTGTATCTGAGGGGCAGTTCTTC. It specifies CAWSVSEGQFF.

At least ten counts were recorded for this clonotype. The chain has TRBV6-2 or TRBV6-3 and TRBJ1-5, with a tentative D call TRBD1 (5 bases). The CDR3 contains 18 residues. Germline V gene sequence: CDR1 MNHEY, CDR2 SVGEGT. V shed 7 bases and J shed 0 bases, with 22 bases lying between them. CDR3 DNA sequence: TGTGCCAGCACCTCTGGGGCCTTGCCTGGTGATAGCAATCAGCCCCAGCATTTT. Its protein is CASTSGALPGDSNQPQHF.

The chain employs TRBV13 and TRBJ2-2; perhaps TRBD1 as D (6 bases). Trimming shortened V by 6 bases and J by 7 bases, and 12 bases separated the two germline ends. The CDR3 runs 13 residues. CDR1 and CDR2 (germline): PRHDT, FYEKMQ (reference sequence). The CDR3 loop is CASRLQGGGELFF. The CDR3 DNA is TGTGCCAGCAGGCTACAGGGTGGCGGGGAGCTGTTTTTT.

This clonotype was recorded at least ten times. The genes are TRBV20-1 and TRBJ2-7, with D unclear. Germline CDR1 DFQATT, CDR2 SNEGSKA (reference sequence). The length of the CDR3 is 13 residues. The germline V and J ends were trimmed by 3 bases and 2 bases, with 11 bases remaining between them. The CDR3 DNA is TGCAGTGCTAGGATGGGGAATACCTACGAGCAGTACTTC. Protein sequence: CSARMGNTYEQYF.

This clonotype was recorded many times. The chain joins TRBV6-2 or TRBV6-3 to TRBJ2-5, with a tentative D call TRBD1 (5 bases). The V and J ends lost 4 bases and 2 bases respectively, with 11 bases between them. Germline V gives CDR1 MNHEY, CDR2 SVGEGT. The CDR3 is 14 residues long. The CDR3 is CASSFLDSQETQYF. The DNA for the CDR3 is TGTGCCAGCAGTTTCCTCGACAGTCAAGAGACCCAGTACTTC.

This clonotype was counted a few times. The chain joins TRBV27 to TRBJ2-1; 16 positions agree with TRBD2. The germline CDR1 and CDR2 sequences are MNHEY and SMNVEV (reference sequence). This CDR3 comprises 17 residues. The V segment lost 0 bases and the J segment 6 bases; nucleotides outside the gene matches: 2. The DNA of the CDR3 is TGTGCCAGCAGTTTATCCGGGACTAGCGGGAGGGCCAATGAGCAGTTCTTC. It codes for CASSLSGTSGRANEQFF.

The count of this clonotype is one. The chain has TRBV10-3 and TRBJ2-3; 12 bases map to TRBD2. Germline CDR1 and CDR2: ENHRY and SYGVKD. J gave up 5 bases and V 3 bases, and 6 bases lay outside the gene matches. The CDR3 covers 16 residues. DNA for the CDR3: TGTGCCATCAGTGATGCTAGCGGGAGGGCGAGAGATACGCAGTATTTT. Translation gives CAISDASGRARDTQYF.

The table lists this clonotype with many counts. The CDR3 region is CASKQAGTGTDTQYF. DNA for the CDR3: TGTGCCAGCAAGCAAGCCGGGACAGGCACAGATACGCAGTATTTT. The chain joins TRBV28 to TRBJ2-3; 7 nucleotides agree with TRBD1. There are 15 residues in the CDR3. Germline V gene sequence: CDR1 MDHEN, CDR2 SYDVKM. V gave up 7 bases and J gave up 1 base; unmatched junction bases: 8. Looking up the rest from reference TRBV28 and TRBJ2-3 gives the full variable domain: DVKVTQSSRYLVKRTGEKVFLECVQDMDHENMFWYRQDPGLGLRLIYFSYDVKMKEKGDIPEGYSVSREKKERFSLILESASTNQTSMYLCASKQAGTGTDTQYFGPGTRLTVL.

This clonotype has a count of ten or more. The chain joins TRBV9 to TRBJ2-1; TRBD1 is a possible D gene (5 bases). CDR1 and CDR2 from the germline V gene are SGDLS and YYNGEE. The CDR3 consists of 15 residues. V lost 4 bases and J lost 6, with 17 bases in between. The CDR3 loop reads CASSHPAGLGNEQFF. The CDR3 DNA sequence: TGTGCCAGCAGCCATCCGGCAGGGTTGGGCAATGAGCAGTTCTTC.

Ten or more counts support this clonotype. This chain joins TRBV7-2 and TRBJ1-5, with 9 bases fitting TRBD1. V lost 5 bases and J lost 3; bases outside the gene matches: 5. The germline V gene encodes CDR1 SGHTA and CDR2 FQGNSA. The CDR3 is made up of 15 amino acids. The CDR3 reads CASSPTGGYNQPQHF. DNA for the CDR3: TGTGCCAGCAGCCCGACAGGGGGATACAATCAGCCCCAGCATTTT.

V usage is TRBV6-6 and J usage is TRBJ1-1; the D gene is possibly TRBD1 (5 bases). Germline assignment: CDR1 MNHNY and CDR2 SVGAGI (reference sequence). The CDR3 covers 13 residues. Trimming took off 0 bases at V and 10 bases at J, with 12 bases between the two ends. CDR3 sequence (DNA): TGTGCCAGCAGTTACTCGAGTGGGGCTGTAGCTTTCTTT. This gives the protein CASSYSSGAVAFF.

The chain uses TRBV5-1 and TRBJ1-4; D unclear. Germline lookup yields CDR1 SGHRS and CDR2 YFSETQ. Trimming stripped 4 bases from V and 4 bases from J, with 14 bases between. The CDR3 extends over 15 amino acids. The CDR3: CASSPSKGDNEKLFF. The CDR3 DNA follows: TGCGCCAGCAGCCCCTCGAAGGGAGATAATGAAAAACTGTTTTTT.

This clonotype was found a few times. The CDR3 protein is CASSLGTGTNEKLFF. DNA for the CDR3: TGTGCCAGCAGCTTAGGGACAGGGACTAATGAAAAACTGTTTTTT. This chain connects TRBV7-9 to TRBJ1-4; 8 bases agree with TRBD1. This CDR3 is built from 15 residues. V was clipped by 1 base and J by 2 bases; unmatched bases: 0. Germline V lookup: CDR1 SEHNR, CDR2 FQNEAQ (reference sequence). The variable domain in full, with the rest retrieved from reference TRBV7-9 and TRBJ1-4, is DTGVSQNPRHKITKRGQNVTFRCDPISEHNRLYWYRQTLGQGPEFLTYFQNEAQLEKSRLLSDRFSAERPKGSFSTLEIQRTEQGDSAMYLCASSLGTGTNEKLFFGSGTQLSVL.

This rearrangement joins TRBV19 to TRBJ2-6, with 12 bases aligning to TRBD2. CDR1 is LNHDA, CDR2 SQIVND, per germline (reference sequence). This CDR3 region has 18 residues. Trimming took 7 bases from V and 3 from J; bases not matched to a gene: 10. This CDR3 reads CASTTWTSGIYGANVLTF. The CDR3 DNA is TGTGCCAGTACCACCTGGACTAGCGGGATTTATGGGGCCAACGTCCTGACTTTC.